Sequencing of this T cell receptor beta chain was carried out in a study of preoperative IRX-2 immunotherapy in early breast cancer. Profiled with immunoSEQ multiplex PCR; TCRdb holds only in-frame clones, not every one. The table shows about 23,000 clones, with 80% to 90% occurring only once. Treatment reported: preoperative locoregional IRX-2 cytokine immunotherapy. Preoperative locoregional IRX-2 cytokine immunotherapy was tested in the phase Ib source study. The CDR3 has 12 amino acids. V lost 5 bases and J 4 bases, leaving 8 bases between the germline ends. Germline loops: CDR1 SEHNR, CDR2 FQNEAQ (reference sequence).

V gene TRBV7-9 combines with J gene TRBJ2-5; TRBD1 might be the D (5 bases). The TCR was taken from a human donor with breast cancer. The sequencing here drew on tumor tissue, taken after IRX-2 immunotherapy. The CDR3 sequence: CASSPGPETQYF. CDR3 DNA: TGTGCCAGCAGCCCAGGGCCAGAGACCCAGTACTTC.